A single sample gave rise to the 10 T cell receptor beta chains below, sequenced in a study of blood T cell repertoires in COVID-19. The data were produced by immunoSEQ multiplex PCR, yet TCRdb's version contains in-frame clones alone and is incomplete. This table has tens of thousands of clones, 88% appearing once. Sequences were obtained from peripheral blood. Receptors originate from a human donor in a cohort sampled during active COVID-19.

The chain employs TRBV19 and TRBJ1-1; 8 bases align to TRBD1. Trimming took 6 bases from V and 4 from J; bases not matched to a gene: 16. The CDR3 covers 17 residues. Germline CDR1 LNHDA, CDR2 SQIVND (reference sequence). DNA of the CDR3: TGTGCCAGTAGCAATGGGGACAGGCTATTTCAAGGCACTGAAGCTTTCTTT. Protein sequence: CASSNGDRLFQGTEAFF.

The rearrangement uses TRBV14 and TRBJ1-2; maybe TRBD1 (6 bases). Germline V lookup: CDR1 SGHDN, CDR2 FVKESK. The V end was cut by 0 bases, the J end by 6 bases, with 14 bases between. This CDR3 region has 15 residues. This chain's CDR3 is CASSQDRENRDGYTF. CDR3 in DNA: TGTGCCAGCAGCCAAGATCGGGAAAACAGGGATGGCTACACCTTC.

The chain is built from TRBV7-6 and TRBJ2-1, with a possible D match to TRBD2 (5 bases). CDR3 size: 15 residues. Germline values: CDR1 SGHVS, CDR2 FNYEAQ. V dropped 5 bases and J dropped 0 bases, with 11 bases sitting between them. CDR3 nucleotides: TGTGCCAGCAGCGGGATGGGGAGCTCCTACAATGAGCAGTTCTTC. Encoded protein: CASSGMGSSYNEQFF.

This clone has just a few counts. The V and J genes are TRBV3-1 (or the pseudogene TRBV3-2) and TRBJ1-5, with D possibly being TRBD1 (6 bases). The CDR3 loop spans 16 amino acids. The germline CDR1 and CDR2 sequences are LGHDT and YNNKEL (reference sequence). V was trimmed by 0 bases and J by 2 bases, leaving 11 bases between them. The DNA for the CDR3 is TGTGCCAGCAGCCAAGATTTTTCAGGGGGCAATCAGCCCCAGCATTTT. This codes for CASSQDFSGGNQPQHF.

CDR3 loop: CASSLDRFTDTQYF. In DNA form, the CDR3 reads TGTGCCAGCAGCTTGGACAGATTCACAGATACGCAGTATTTT. The chain couples TRBV7-3 to TRBJ2-3, with D maybe TRBD1 (6 bases). There are 14 residues in the CDR3. Trimming pared 3 bases from V and 2 bases from J, leaving 9 bases between. The V gene's germline CDR1 is SGHTA and CDR2 FQGTGA.

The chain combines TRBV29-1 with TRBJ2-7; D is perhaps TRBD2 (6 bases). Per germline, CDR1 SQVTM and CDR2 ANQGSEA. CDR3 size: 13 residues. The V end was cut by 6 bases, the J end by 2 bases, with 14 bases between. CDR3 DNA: TGCAGCGTCGGTCCGGGAGCCCCCTACGAGCAGTACTTC. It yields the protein CSVGPGAPYEQYF.

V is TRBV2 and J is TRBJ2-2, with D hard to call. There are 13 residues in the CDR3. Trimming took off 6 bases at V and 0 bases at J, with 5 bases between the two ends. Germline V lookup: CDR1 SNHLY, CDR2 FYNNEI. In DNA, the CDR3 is TGTGCCAGCAGCGTCCCGAACACCGGGGAGCTGTTTTTT. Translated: CASSVPNTGELFF.

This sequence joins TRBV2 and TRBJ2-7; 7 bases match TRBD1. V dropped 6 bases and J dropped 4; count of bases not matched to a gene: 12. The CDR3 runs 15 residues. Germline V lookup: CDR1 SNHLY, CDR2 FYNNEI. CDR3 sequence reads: CASRRPGQLRYEQYF. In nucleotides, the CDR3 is TGTGCCAGCAGGCGCCCGGGACAGCTACGGTACGAGCAGTACTTC.

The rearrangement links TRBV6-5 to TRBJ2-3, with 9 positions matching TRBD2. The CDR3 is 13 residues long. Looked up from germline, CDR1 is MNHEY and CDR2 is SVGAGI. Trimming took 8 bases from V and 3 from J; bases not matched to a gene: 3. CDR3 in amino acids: CASLAGATDTQYF. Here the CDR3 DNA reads TGTGCCAGCTTAGCGGGGGCTACAGATACGCAGTATTTT.

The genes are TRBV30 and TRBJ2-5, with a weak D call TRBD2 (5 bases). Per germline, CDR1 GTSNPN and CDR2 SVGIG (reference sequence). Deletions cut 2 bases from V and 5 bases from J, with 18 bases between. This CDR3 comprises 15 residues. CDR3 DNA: TGTGCCTGGAGTTTCGGAGGCGGTTACGGGGAGACCCAGTACTTC. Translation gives CAWSFGGGYGETQYF.